Following are 15 T cell receptor beta chains from one sample sequenced in a study of T cell repertoires in ileal Crohn's disease. Libraries were prepared by immunoSEQ multiplex PCR; TCRdb keeps only in-frame clonotypes and omits some of them. Of about 4,900 clones in the sample, roughly 87% were seen once. What was sequenced was ileal tissue. The origin of the receptors is an adult with Crohn's disease.

This sequence joins TRBV28 and TRBJ2-1; 7 bases agree with TRBD1. V lost 5 bases, J lost 5 bases, and 6 bases stayed unmatched. Germline-derived CDR1 and CDR2 are MDHEN and SYDVKM. The CDR3 has 14 amino acids. CDR3 residues: CASSVVTGNNEQFF. CDR3 DNA sequence: TGTGCCAGCAGTGTAGTGACAGGGAACAATGAGCAGTTCTTC. Supplemented by reference TRBV28 and TRBJ2-1, the full variable domain reads DVKVTQSSRYLVKRTGEKVFLECVQDMDHENMFWYRQDPGLGLRLIYFSYDVKMKEKGDIPEGYSVSREKKERFSLILESASTNQTSMYLCASSVVTGNNEQFFGPGTRLTVL.

V usage is TRBV9 and J usage is TRBJ2-2; 11 bases line up with TRBD1. This CDR3 spans 17 amino acids. The germline V gene has CDR1 SGDLS and CDR2 YYNGEE. After removal of 4 bases from V and 5 bases from J, the junction contained 10 bases not matched to a gene. CDR3 DNA: TGTGCCAGCAGCCCTCGGGTGGGGACAGGGGGAACCGGGGAGCTGTTTTTT. It translates to CASSPRVGTGGTGELFF. The full variable domain, completed using reference TRBV9 and TRBJ2-2, is DSGVTQTPKHLITATGQRVTLRCSPRSGDLSVYWYQQSLDQGLQFLIQYYNGEERAKGNILERFSAQQFPDLHSELNLSSLELGDSALYFCASSPRVGTGGTGELFFGEGSRLTVL.

The V gene is TRBV29-1, the J gene TRBJ1-1, with TRBD1 matching 7 bases. Germline V gene lookup returns CDR1 SQVTM and CDR2 ANQGSEA. CDR3 size: 12 residues. Unmatched junction bases numbered 2, after V lost 7 bases and J lost 0 bases. CDR3: CSAGTVNTEAFF. The CDR3 nucleotides are TGCAGCGCCGGGACAGTGAACACTGAAGCTTTCTTT.

In this sample, this clone turned up a few times. The chain uses TRBV5-6 and TRBJ2-7; maybe TRBD1 (5 bases). This CDR3 has 14 residues. The germline V gene encodes CDR1 SGHDT and CDR2 YYEEEE. V lost 0 bases and J 2 bases, leaving 9 bases between the germline ends. The CDR3 DNA follows: TGTGCCAGCAGCTTGGGGGGCAGCGCCTACGAGCAGTACTTC. Its protein is CASSLGGSAYEQYF.

The CDR3 nucleotides read TGTGCCAGTAGTCCGGGGGGCCCCTACGAGCAGTACTTC. Translating it yields CASSPGGPYEQYF. This chain joins TRBV19 and TRBJ2-7; TRBD2 might be the D (7 bases). The ends were cut back, 5 bases at V and 2 bases at J, with 10 bases in the middle. The CDR3 runs to 13 residues. CDR1 and CDR2 from the germline V gene are LNHDA and SQIVND (reference sequence).

The chain recombines TRBV7-3 with TRBJ1-1, with D unclear. Trimming stripped 1 base from V and 2 bases from J, with 11 bases between. CDR3 size: 15 residues. Germline CDR1 reads SGHTA; CDR2 reads FQGTGA. This CDR3 reads CASSLNPGSNTEAFF. CDR3 in DNA: TGTGCCAGCAGCTTAAACCCGGGATCAAACACTGAAGCTTTCTTT.

The gene calls are TRBV5-1 and TRBJ2-5; D perhaps matches TRBD1 (6 bases). Germline-derived CDR1 and CDR2 are SGHRS and YFSETQ. Between the trimmed V and J ends, which lost 4 bases and 1 base, there was a span of 11 bases. There are 14 residues in the CDR3. The CDR3 DNA reads as TGCGCCAGCAGCCTGGACAGCTTCCAAGAGACCCAGTACTTC. This encodes CASSLDSFQETQYF.

The CDR3 nucleotides read TGTGCCAGCAGCCCCCCAGCGTCTAGCGGGGGCCAAGAGACCCAGTACTTC. Residues: CASSPPASSGGQETQYF. The chain is built from TRBV7-9 and TRBJ2-5, with 10 nucleotides matching TRBD2. J gave up 1 base and V 5 bases, and 10 bases lay outside the gene matches. The CDR3 has 17 residues. The germline V gene has CDR1 SEHNR and CDR2 FQNEAQ (reference sequence).

The chain is built from TRBV6-1 and TRBJ1-6; D perhaps matches TRBD1 (5 bases). The V end was cut by 7 bases, the J end by 9 bases, with 16 bases between. The germline gives CDR1 MNHNS, CDR2 SASEGT. The CDR3 runs to 14 residues. CDR3: CASTLLGGTSPLHF. The DNA of the CDR3 is TGTGCCAGCACCCTCCTGGGGGGAACTTCACCCCTCCACTTT.

The chain recombines TRBV9 with TRBJ2-7, with 9 nucleotides matching TRBD1. The CDR3 runs to 13 residues. J gave up 8 bases and V 4 bases, and 7 bases lay outside the gene matches. CDR1 is SGDLS and CDR2 is YYNGEE in the germline V gene. The CDR3: CASSTQTGGKQYF. CDR3 DNA sequence: TGTGCCAGCAGCACACAGACAGGGGGGAAGCAGTACTTC. Looking up the rest from reference TRBV9 and TRBJ2-7 gives the full variable domain: DSGVTQTPKHLITATGQRVTLRCSPRSGDLSVYWYQQSLDQGLQFLIQYYNGEERAKGNILERFSAQQFPDLHSELNLSSLELGDSALYFCASSTQTGGKQYFGPGTRLTVT.

The chain uses TRBV29-1 and TRBJ1-1, with TRBD1 matching 7 bases. With 6 bases clipped from V and 7 bases from J, the junction kept 11 bases outside the gene matches. CDR1 and CDR2 (germline): SQVTM, ANQGSEA. The CDR3 contains 13 residues. In DNA form, the CDR3 reads TGCAGCGTCGGAGGGATGAGACAGGGTGAAGCTTTCTTT. Its translation: CSVGGMRQGEAFF.

This rearrangement joins TRBV5-1 to TRBJ2-3; TRBD2 matches at 10 bases. The junction had 9 bases not matched to a gene; V was cut back by 0 bases and J by 2 bases. This CDR3 is 18 amino acids long. Germline V gene lookup returns CDR1 SGHRS and CDR2 YFSETQ. CDR3 loop: CASSLAPKRGGITDTQYF. CDR3 coding DNA: TGCGCCAGCAGCTTGGCCCCGAAGCGGGGGGGTATCACAGATACGCAGTATTTT.

The CDR3 region has the DNA TGCGCCAGCAAAGCGGGGGGTGATACAGATACGCAGTATTTT. It encodes CASKAGGDTDTQYF. V and J are TRBV5-1 and TRBJ2-3; 9 bases map to TRBD2. CDR1 is SGHRS, CDR2 YFSETQ, per germline. The CDR3 has 14 amino acids. V lost 6 bases, J lost 3 bases, and 5 bases stayed unmatched.

V is TRBV7-9 and J is TRBJ2-1; TRBD2 is a possible D gene (7 bases). Germline CDR1 reads SEHNR; CDR2 reads FQNEAQ (reference sequence). Trimming stripped 6 bases from V and 15 bases from J, with 18 bases between. CDR3 length: 12 amino acids. CDR3 amino acids: CASRPAAGAGFF. In nucleotides, the CDR3 is TGTGCCAGCAGGCCCGCGGCGGGGGCCGGGTTCTTC.

The rearrangement joins TRBV18 to TRBJ1-1; D is perhaps TRBD1 (5 bases). Germline V gives CDR1 KGHSH, CDR2 LQKENI. V gave up 5 bases and J gave up 2 bases, with 12 bases separating them. This CDR3 contains 14 residues. CDR3: CASSVFQGNTEAFF. The DNA of the CDR3 is TGTGCCAGCTCAGTTTTTCAGGGAAACACTGAAGCTTTCTTT.